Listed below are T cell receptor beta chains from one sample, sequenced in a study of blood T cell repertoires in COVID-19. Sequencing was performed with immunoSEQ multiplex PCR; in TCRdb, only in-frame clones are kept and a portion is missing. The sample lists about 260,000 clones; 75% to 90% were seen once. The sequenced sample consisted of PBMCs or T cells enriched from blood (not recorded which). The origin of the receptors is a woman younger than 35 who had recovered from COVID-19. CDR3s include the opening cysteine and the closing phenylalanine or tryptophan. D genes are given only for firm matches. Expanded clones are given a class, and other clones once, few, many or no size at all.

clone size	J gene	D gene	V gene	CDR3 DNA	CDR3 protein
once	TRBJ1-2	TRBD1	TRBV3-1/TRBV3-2	TGTGCCAGCAGCCCAGCCCTCCTGGACAGGGTCCTTAACTATGGCTACACCTTC	CASSPALLDRVLNYGYTF
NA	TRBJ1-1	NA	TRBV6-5	TGTGCCAGCAGAGCCCCCTCTCGAGAGACTGAAGCTTTCTTT	CASRAPSRETEAFF
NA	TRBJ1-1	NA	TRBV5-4	TGTGCCAGCAGCTCTACAGCGAACACTGAAGCTTTCTTT	CASSSTANTEAFF
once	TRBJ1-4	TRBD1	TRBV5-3	TGTGCCAGAAGCTTTTCGACAGGGGGTCCAACTAATGAAAAACTGTTTTTT	CARSFSTGGPTNEKLFF
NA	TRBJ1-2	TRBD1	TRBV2	TGTGCCAGCAGTGAACCAGGGGGAACCTATGGCTACACCTTC	CASSEPGGTYGYTF
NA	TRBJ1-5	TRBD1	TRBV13	TGTGCCAGCAGCGCCGGACAGGGCGGGTCTCAGCCCCAGCATTTT	CASSAGQGGSQPQHF
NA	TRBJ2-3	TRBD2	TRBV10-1	TGCGCCAGCAGTGTTTCGAGCGGGGGTAGGGGTACGCAGTATTTT	CASSVSSGGRGTQYF
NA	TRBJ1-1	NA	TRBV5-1	TGCGCCAGCCTCCCGGGGGTAGGGGCCACTGAAGCTTTCTTT	CASLPGVGATEAFF
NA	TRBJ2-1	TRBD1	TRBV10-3	TGTGCCATCAATCCAGGACAGGGAAGTGTGGATGAGCAGTTCTTC	CAINPGQGSVDEQFF
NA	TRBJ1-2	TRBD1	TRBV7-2	TGTGCCAGCAGCCTAGACTCTTACCGGGACAGGGAATATGGCTACACCTTC	CASSLDSYRDREYGYTF
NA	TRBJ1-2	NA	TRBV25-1	TGTGCCAGCAGTGAACAGGGTCCGGGCTATGGCTACACCTTC	CASSEQGPGYGYTF
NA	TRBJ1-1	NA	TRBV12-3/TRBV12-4	TGTGCCAGCAACCGTGGGGGCCAGGTTGAAGCTTTCTTT	CASNRGGQVEAFF
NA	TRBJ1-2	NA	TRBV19	TGTGCCAGTAGTATAAGGTCAGGGGACTATGGCTACACCTTC	CASSIRSGDYGYTF
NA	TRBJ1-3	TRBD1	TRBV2	TGTGCCAGCAGTAAAACTAAACCGGGACAGGGGTCAGGAAACACCATATATTTT	CASSKTKPGQGSGNTIYF
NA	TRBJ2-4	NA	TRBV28	TGTGCCAGCAGTTTCCCGGGATCAGCCAAAAACATTCAGTACTTC	CASSFPGSAKNIQYF
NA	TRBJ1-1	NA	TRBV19	TGTGCCAGTAGTATGGTGACAGACACTGAAGCTTTCTTT	CASSMVTDTEAFF
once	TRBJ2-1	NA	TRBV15	TGTGCCACCAGCAGAGTCGCCGGGACACCCGACCGTGAGCAGTTCTTC	CATSRVAGTPDREQFF
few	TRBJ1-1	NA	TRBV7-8	TGTGCCAGCAGCCCGGACAGCCTGACCGAAGCTTTCTTT	CASSPDSLTEAFF
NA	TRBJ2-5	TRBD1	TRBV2	TGTGCCAGCACCGCTACAGGGGGCGCCCAGTACTTC	CASTATGGAQYF
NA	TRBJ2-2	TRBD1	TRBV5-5	TGTGCCAGCAGCTTGGGACAGGGAAACACCGGGGAGCTGTTTTTT	CASSLGQGNTGELFF
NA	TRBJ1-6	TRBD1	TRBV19	TGTGCCAGTAGCCCGGGGACAGGGGGAAATTCACCCCTCCACTTT	CASSPGTGGNSPLHF
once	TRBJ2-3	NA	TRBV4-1	TGCGCCAGCAGCCAACCCAGGCAGATCACAGATACGCAGTATTTT	CASSQPRQITDTQYF
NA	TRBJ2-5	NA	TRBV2	TGTGCCAGCAGTGTCCACAGGATTGAGACCCAGTACTTC	CASSVHRIETQYF
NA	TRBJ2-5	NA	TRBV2	TGTGCCAGGGGGAGCGGCCCCCCGAGTCAGACCCAGTACTTC	CARGSGPPSQTQYF
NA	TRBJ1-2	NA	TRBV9	TGTGCCAGCAGCGGGGGGTCCGAAGGAGGGACCTATGGCTACACCTTC	CASSGGSEGGTYGYTF